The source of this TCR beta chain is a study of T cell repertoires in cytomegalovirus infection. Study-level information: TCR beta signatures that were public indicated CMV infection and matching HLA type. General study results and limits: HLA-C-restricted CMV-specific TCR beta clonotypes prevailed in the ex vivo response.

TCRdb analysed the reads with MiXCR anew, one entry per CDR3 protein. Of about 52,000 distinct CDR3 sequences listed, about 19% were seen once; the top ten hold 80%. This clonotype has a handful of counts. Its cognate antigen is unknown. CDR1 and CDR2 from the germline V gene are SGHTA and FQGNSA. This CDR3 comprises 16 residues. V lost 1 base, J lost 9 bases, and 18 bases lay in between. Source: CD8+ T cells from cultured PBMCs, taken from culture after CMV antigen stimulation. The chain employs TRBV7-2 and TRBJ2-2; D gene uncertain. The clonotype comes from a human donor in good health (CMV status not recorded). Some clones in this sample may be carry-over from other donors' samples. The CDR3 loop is CASSLVGDDKERELFF. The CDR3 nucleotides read TGTGCCAGCAGCTTAGTAGGAGATGATAAGGAGAGGGAGCTGTTTTTT.